The T cell receptor beta chain under discussion was sequenced for a study of OX40 agonist ivuxolimab in advanced cancers. Germline V gene data show CDR1 as MNHEY and CDR2 as SVGAGI. V gave up 6 bases and J gave up 3 bases; unmatched junction bases: 8. The CDR3 sequence is 14 residues long. The method was immunoSEQ multiplex PCR; TCRdb's version includes in-frame clones alone and lacks a portion of them. The table lists about 36,000 clones, about three quarters of them singletons, with roughly 20% in the top ten. This TCR derives from an adult with an advanced solid tumor such as melanoma, head and neck, liver or kidney cancer. This rearrangement joins TRBV6-5 to TRBJ2-7; 7 bases match TRBD1. This specimen consisted of CD4+ or CD8+ T cells sorted from blood, obtained in a trial of the OX40 agonist ivuxolimab. In DNA form, the CDR3 reads TGTGCCAGCAGGGCTCGAGGGACAGACTACGAGCAGTACTTC. Translating it yields CASRARGTDYEQYF.